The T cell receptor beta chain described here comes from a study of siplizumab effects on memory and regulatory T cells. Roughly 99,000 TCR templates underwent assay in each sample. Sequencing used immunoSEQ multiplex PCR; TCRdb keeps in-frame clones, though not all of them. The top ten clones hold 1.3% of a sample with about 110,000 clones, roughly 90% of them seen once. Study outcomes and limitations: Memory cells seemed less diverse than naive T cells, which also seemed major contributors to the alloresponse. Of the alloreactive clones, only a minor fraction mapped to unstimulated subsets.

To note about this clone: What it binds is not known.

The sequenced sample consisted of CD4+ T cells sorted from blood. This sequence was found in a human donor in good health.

The CDR3 loop reads CASSHLVGAYQETQYF. The CDR3 DNA reads as TGCGCCAGCAGCCATCTCGTCGGGGCTTACCAAGAGACCCAGTACTTC. The rearrangement links TRBV4-1 to TRBJ2-5, with D possibly being TRBD1 or TRBD2 (5 bases each). V lost 3 bases and J lost 0, with 14 bases in between. Germline V lookup: CDR1 MGHRA, CDR2 YSYEKL. The CDR3 totals 16 residues.